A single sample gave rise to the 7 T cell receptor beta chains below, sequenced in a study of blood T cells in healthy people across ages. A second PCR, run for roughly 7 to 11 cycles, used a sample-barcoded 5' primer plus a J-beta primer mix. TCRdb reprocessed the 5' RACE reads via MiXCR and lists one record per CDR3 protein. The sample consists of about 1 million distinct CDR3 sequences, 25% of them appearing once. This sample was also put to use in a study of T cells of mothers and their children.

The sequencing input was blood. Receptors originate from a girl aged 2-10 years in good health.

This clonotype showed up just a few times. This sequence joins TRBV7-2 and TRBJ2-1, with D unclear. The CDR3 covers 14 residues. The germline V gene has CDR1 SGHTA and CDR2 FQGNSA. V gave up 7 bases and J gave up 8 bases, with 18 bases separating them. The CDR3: CASTTTSRIDEQFF. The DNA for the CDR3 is TGTGCCAGCACCACCACCTCCCGTATCGATGAGCAGTTCTTC. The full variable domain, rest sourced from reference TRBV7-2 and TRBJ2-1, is GAGVSQSPSNKVTEKGKDVELRCDPISGHTALYWYRQSLGQGLEFLIYFQGNSAPDKSGLPSDRFSAERTGGSVSTLTIQRTQQEDSAVYLCASTTTSRIDEQFFGPGTRLTVL.

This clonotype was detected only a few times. DNA for the CDR3: TGTGCCAGCAGTGATGTAGGGGGGCTCGTGGAGACCCAGTACTTC. This codes for CASSDVGGLVETQYF. The chain recombines TRBV6-1 with TRBJ2-5; D tentatively fits TRBD1 or TRBD2 (6 bases each). Germline lookup yields CDR1 MNHNS and CDR2 SASEGT. The V and J ends lost 3 bases and 5 bases respectively, with 16 bases between them. The CDR3 has 15 amino acids.

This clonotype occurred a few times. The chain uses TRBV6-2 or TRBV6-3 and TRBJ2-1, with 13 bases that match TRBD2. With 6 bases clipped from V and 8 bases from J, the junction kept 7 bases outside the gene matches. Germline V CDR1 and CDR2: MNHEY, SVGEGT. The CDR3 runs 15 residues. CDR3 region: CASSATSGGGDEQFF. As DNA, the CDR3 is TGTGCCAGCAGCGCTACTAGCGGGGGGGGCGATGAGCAGTTCTTC.

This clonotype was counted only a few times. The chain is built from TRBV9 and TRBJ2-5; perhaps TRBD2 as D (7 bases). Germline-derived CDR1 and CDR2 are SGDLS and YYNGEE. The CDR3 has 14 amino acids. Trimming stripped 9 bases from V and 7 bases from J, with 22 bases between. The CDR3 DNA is TGTGCCAACAGTGCCGGACTGGGGGGGGCGACCCAGTACTTC. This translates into CANSAGLGGATQYF.

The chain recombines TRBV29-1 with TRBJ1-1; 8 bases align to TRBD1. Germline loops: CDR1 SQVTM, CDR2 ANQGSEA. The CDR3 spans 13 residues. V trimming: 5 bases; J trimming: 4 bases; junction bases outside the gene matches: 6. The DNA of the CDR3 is TGCAGCGTTTACTCGGACAGGGCCACTGAAGCTTTCTTT. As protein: CSVYSDRATEAFF. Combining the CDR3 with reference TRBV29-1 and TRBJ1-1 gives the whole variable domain SAVISQKPSRDICQRGTSLTIQCQVDSQVTMMFWYRQQPGQSLTLIATANQGSEATYESGFVIDKFPISRPNLTFSTLTVSNMSPEDSSIYLCSVYSDRATEAFFGQGTRLTVV.

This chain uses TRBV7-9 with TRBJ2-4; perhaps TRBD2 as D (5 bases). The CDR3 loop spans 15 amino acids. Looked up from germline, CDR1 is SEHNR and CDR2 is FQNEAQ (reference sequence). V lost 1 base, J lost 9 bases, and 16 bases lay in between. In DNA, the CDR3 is TGTGCCAGCAGCTTAGTTCTGGGAGTAGAGAGCATTCAGTACTTC. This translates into CASSLVLGVESIQYF.

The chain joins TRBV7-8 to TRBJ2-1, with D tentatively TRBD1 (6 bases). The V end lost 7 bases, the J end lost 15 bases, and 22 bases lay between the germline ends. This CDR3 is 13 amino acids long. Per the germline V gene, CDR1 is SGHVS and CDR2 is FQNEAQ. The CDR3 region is CASITSPGHPLFF. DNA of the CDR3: TGTGCCAGCATCACTTCACCGGGACATCCGCTGTTCTTC. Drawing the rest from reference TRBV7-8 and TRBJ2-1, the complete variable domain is GAGVSQSPRYKVAKRGQDVALRCDPISGHVSLFWYQQALGQGPEFLTYFQNEAQLDKSGLPSDRFFAERPEGSVSTLKIQRTQQEDSAVYLCASITSPGHPLFFGPGTRLTVL.